This TCR beta chain was identified during a study of cytomegalovirus exposure and HLA in healthy donors. Study context: Within the Caucasian-associated ancestry cluster were roughly 82% of the 398 genotyped donors.

Deletions cut 1 base from V and 1 base from J, with 7 bases between. The germline V gene encodes CDR1 LGHNA and CDR2 YNFKEQ. This CDR3 has 14 amino acids. The primer mix had 60 Vbeta and 13 Jbeta primers. This table comes from immunoSEQ multiplex PCR, and its TCRdb copy is limited to in-frame clones, with some not included. The table lists about 190,000 clones. Sequences were obtained from PBMCs. V usage is TRBV4-2 and J usage is TRBJ1-1, with D hard to call. This receptor was taken from a woman in her twenties or thirties in good health and CMV-seropositive. This CDR3 reads CASSQGSGNTEAFF. CDR3 nucleotides: TGTGCCAGCAGCCAAGGCAGTGGGAACACTGAAGCTTTCTTT.